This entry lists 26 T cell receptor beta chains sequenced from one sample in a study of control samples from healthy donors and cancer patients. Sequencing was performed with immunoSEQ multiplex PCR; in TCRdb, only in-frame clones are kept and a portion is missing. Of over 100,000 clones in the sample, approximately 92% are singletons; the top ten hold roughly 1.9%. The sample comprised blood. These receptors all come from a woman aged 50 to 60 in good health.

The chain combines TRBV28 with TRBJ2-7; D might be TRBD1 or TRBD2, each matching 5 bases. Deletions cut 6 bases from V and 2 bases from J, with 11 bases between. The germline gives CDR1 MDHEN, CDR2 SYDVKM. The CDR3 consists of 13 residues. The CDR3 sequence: CASSPRGPYEQYF. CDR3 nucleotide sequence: TGTGCCAGCAGCCCTAGGGGACCCTACGAGCAGTACTTC. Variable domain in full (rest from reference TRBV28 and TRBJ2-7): DVKVTQSSRYLVKRTGEKVFLECVQDMDHENMFWYRQDPGLGLRLIYFSYDVKMKEKGDIPEGYSVSREKKERFSLILESASTNQTSMYLCASSPRGPYEQYFGPGTRLTVT.

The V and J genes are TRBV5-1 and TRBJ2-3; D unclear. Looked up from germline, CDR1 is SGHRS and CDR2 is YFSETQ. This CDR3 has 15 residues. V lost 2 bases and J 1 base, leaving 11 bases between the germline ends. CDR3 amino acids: CASSFSGDRTDTQYF. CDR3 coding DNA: TGCGCCAGCAGCTTTAGTGGGGATCGCACAGATACGCAGTATTTT.

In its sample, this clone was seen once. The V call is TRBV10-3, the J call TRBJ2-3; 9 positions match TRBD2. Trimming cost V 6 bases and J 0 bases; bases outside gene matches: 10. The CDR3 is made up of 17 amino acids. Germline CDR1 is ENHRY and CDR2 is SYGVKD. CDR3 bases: TGTGCCATCAGCCGACCCCCTAGCGGGATTAGCACAGATACGCAGTATTTT. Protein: CAISRPPSGISTDTQYF.

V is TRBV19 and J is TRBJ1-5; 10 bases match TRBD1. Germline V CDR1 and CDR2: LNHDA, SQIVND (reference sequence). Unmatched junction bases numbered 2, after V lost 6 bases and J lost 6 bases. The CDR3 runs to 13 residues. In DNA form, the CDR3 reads TGTGCCAGTAGCCGACAGGGGGCTCAGCCCCAGCATTTT. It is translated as CASSRQGAQPQHF.

The CDR3 DNA sequence: TGTGCCAGCAGCTCCCAACAATTTGACAGGGTCGGGAATGAGCAGTTCTTC. Encoded protein: CASSSQQFDRVGNEQFF. The genes are TRBV7-6 and TRBJ2-1; TRBD1 matches at 7 bases. There are 17 residues in the CDR3. The V gene end was trimmed by 4 bases and the J gene end by 7 bases; junction bases not matched to a gene: 16. CDR1 and CDR2 (germline): SGHVS, FNYEAQ.

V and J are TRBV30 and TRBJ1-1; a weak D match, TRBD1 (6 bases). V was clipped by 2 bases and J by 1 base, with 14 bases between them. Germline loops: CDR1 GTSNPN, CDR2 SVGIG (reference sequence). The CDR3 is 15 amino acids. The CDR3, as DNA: TGTGCCTGGAGTTCATGGGGGGGGCAGAACACTGAAGCTTTCTTT. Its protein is CAWSSWGGQNTEAFF.

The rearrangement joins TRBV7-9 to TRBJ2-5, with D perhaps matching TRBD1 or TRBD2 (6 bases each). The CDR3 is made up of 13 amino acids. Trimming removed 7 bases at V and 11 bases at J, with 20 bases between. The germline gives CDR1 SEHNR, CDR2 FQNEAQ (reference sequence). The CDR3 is CASTFRGVIWQYF. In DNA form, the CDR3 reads TGTGCCAGCACCTTTAGGGGGGTAATTTGGCAGTACTTC.

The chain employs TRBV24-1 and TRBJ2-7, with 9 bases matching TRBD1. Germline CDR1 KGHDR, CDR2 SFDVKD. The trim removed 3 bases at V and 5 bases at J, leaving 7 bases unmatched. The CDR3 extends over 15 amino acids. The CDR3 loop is CATSDPGTGSHEQYF. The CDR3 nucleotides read TGTGCCACCAGTGATCCCGGGACAGGGTCCCACGAGCAGTACTTC.

In DNA form, the CDR3 reads TGTGCCAGCGTTCCAGCAAGTCGGGGGGAGGAAGCTTTCTTT. This sequence encodes CASVPASRGEEAFF. V and J are TRBV6-5 and TRBJ1-1; tentative D call: TRBD1 (5 bases). Between the trimmed V and J ends, which lost 8 bases and 8 bases, there was a span of 21 bases. The CDR3 totals 14 residues. Germline assignment: CDR1 MNHEY and CDR2 SVGAGI.

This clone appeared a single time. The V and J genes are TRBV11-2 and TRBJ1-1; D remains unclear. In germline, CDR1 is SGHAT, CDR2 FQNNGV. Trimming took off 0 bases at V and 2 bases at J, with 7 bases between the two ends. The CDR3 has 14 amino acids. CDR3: CASSLEGPNTEAFF. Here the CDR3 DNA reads TGTGCCAGCAGCTTAGAGGGTCCAAACACTGAAGCTTTCTTT.

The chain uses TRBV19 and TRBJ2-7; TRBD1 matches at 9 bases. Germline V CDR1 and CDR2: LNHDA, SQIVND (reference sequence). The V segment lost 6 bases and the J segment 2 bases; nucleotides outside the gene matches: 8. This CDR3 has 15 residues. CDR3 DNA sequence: TGTGCCAGTAGCCCGTCCGGGACAGGGACCTACGAGCAGTACTTC. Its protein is CASSPSGTGTYEQYF.

In DNA form, the CDR3 reads TGTGCCAGTAGCAGGGGACAGGGACGAAATCAGCCCCAGCATTTT. Translated: CASSRGQGRNQPQHF. The rearrangement joins TRBV19 to TRBJ1-5; TRBD1 aligns across 9 bases. V lost 6 bases to trimming and J lost 4 bases; unmatched junction nucleotides: 7. Germline loops: CDR1 LNHDA, CDR2 SQIVND (reference sequence). The CDR3 consists of 15 residues.

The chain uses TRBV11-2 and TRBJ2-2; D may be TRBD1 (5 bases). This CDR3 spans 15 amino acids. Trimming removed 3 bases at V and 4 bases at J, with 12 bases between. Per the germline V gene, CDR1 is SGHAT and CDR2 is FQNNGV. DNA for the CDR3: TGTGCCAGCAGCTTTGGCAGGGTGGCCACCGGGGAGCTGTTTTTT. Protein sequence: CASSFGRVATGELFF.

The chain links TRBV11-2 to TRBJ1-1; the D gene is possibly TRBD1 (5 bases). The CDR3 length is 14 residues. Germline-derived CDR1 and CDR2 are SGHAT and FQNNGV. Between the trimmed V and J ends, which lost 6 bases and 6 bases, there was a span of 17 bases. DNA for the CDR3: TGTGCCAGCAGTTTCACCCCCGGGGGGGCTGAAGCTTTCTTT. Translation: CASSFTPGGAEAFF.

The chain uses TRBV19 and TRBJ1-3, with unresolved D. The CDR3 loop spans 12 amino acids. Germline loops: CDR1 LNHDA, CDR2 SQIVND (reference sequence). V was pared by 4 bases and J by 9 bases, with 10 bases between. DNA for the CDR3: TGTGCCAGTAGTAATTCGGCGGGCACCATATATTTT. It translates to CASSNSAGTIYF.

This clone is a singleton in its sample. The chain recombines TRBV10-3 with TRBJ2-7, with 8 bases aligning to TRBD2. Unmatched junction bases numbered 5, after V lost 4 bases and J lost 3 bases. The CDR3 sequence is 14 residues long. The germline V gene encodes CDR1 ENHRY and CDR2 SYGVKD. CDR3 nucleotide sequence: TGTGCCATCAGTGCGGGGGGACTAGGCTACGAGCAGTACTTC. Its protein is CAISAGGLGYEQYF.

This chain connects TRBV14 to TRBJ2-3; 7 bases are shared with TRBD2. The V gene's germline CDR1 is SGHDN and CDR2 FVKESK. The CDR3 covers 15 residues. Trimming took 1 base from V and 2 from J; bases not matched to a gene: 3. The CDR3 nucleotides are TGTGCCAGCAGCCAAGTAGCGGGCGCCACAGATACGCAGTATTTT. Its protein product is CASSQVAGATDTQYF.

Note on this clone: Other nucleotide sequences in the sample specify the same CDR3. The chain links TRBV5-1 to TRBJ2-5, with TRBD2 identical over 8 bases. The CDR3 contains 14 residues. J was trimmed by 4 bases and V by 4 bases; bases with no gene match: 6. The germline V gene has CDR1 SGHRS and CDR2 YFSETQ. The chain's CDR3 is CASSRGGPRETQYF. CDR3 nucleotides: TGCGCCAGCAGCCGGGGGGGGCCGAGAGAGACCCAGTACTTC.

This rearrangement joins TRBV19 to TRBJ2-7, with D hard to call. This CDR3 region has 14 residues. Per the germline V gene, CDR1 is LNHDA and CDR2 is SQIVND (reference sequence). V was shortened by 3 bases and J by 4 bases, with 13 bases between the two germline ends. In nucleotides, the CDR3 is TGTGCCAGTAGTATCTCCAAACAAGATTACGAGCAGTACTTC. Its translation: CASSISKQDYEQYF.

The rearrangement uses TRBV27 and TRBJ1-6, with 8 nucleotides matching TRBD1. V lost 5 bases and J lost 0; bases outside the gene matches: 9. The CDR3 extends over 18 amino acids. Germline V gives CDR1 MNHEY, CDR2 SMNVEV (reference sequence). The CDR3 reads CASSADRGSGSYNSPLHF. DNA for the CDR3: TGTGCCAGCAGTGCCGACAGGGGCAGCGGCTCCTATAATTCACCCCTCCACTTT.

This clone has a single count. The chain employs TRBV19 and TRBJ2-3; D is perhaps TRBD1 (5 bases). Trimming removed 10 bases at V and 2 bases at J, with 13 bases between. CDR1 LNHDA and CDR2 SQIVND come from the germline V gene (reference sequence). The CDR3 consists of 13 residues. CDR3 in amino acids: CATRGQYTDTQYF. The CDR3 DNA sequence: TGTGCCACAAGGGGCCAGTACACAGATACGCAGTATTTT.

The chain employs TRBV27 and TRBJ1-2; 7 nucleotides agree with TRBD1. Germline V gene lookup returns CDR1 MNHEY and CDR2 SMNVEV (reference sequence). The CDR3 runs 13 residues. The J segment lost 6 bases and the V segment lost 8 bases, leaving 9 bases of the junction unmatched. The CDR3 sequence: CASAKSGTDGYTF. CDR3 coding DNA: TGTGCCAGCGCAAAATCCGGGACAGATGGCTACACCTTC.

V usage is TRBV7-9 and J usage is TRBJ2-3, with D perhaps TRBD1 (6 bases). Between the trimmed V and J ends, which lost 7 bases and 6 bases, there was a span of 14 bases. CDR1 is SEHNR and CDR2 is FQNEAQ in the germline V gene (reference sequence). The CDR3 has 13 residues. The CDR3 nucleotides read TGTGCCAGCACAATATCCAGGGGCGATACGCAGTATTTT. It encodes CASTISRGDTQYF.

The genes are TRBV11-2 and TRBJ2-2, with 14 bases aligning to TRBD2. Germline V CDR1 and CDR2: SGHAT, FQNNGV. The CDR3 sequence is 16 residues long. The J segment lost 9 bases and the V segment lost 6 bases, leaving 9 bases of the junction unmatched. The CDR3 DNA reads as TGTGCCAGCAGATCCCCCGGGACTAGCGGGAGATGGGAGCTGTTTTTT. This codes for CASRSPGTSGRWELFF.

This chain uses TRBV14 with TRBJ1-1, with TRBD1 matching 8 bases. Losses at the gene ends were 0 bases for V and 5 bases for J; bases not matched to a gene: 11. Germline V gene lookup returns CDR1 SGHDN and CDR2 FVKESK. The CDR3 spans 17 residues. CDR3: CASSQDLQGARRTEAFF. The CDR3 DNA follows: TGTGCCAGCAGCCAAGATCTCCAGGGGGCGCGAAGGACTGAAGCTTTCTTT.

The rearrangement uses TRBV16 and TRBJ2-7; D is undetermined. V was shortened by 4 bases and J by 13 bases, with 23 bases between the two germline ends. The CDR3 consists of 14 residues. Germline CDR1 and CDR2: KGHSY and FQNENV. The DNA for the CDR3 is TGTGCCAGCAGCCCTCGTCAACTGGGTCAAGGCTCTTACTTC. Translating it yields CASSPRQLGQGSYF.